This T cell receptor beta chain was sequenced for a study of shared T cell receptors in the human thymus. V gave up 1 base and J gave up 1 base, with 11 bases separating them. Germline V CDR1 and CDR2: SGDLS, YYNGEE. The CDR3 has 15 amino acids. Produced via immunoSEQ multiplex PCR; TCRdb's table is partial and in-frame only. The sample shows 720,000 or so clones, 70% to 90% of them seen only once. This sample was also put to use in a study of human thymus T cells.

The chain combines TRBV9 with TRBJ2-5; the D gene is possibly TRBD2 (6 bases). The clonotype was recovered from a girl under three years old with a congenital heart defect. Sequenced input: thymocytes. CDR3 nucleotide sequence: TGTGCCAGCAGCGTACGGCAGGGAGGCCAAGAGACCCAGTACTTC. Translated: CASSVRQGGQETQYF.